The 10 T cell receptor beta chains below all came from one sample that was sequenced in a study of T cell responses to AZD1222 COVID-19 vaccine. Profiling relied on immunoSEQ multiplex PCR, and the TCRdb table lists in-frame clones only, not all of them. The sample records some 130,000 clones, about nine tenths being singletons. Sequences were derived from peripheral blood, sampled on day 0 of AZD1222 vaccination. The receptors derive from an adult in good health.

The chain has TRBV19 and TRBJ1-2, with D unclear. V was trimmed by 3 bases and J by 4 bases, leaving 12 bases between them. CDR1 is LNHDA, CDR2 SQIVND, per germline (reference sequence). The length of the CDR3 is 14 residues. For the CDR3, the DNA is TGTGCCAGTAGTATCAAGGGAAGGAGCTATGGCTACACCTTC. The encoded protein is CASSIKGRSYGYTF.

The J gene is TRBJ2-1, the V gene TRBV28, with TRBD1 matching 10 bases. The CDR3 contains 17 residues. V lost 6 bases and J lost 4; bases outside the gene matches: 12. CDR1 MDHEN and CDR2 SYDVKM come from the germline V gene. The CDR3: CASRRRDRGLPYNEQFF. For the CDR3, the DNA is TGTGCCAGCAGACGCCGGGACAGGGGACTACCTTACAATGAGCAGTTCTTC.

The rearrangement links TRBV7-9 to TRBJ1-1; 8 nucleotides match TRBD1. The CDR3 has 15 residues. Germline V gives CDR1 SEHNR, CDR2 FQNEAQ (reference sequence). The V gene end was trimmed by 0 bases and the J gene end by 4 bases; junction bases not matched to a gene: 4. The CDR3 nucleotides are TGTGCCAGCAGCTTAGCGGACAGGGTGGGCACTGAAGCTTTCTTT. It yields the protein CASSLADRVGTEAFF.

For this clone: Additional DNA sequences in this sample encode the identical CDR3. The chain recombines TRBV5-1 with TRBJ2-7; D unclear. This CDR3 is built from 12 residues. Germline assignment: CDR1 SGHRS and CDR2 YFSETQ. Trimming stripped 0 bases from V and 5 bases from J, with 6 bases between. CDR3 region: CASSLETDEQYF. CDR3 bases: TGCGCCAGCAGCTTGGAAACGGACGAGCAGTACTTC.

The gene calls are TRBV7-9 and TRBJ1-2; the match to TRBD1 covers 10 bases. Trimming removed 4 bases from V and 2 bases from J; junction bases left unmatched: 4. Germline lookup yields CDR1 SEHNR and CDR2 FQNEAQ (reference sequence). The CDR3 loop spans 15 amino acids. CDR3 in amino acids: CASSSWDRGNYGYTF. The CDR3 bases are TGTGCCAGCAGCTCGTGGGACAGGGGCAACTATGGCTACACCTTC.

CDR3 nucleotides: TGTGCCAGCAGTTTGATCTCTGGAGGGGTTTCTCAAGAGACCCAGTACTTC. It is translated as CASSLISGGVSQETQYF. The rearrangement links TRBV28 to TRBJ2-5, with D perhaps matching TRBD2 (6 bases). CDR1 and CDR2 from the germline V gene are MDHEN and SYDVKM. CDR3 length: 17 residues. Trimming pared 3 bases from V and 2 bases from J, leaving 19 bases between.

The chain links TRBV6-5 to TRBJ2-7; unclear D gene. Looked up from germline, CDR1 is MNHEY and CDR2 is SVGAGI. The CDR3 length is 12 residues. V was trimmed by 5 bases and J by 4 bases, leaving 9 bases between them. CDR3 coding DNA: TGTGCCAGCAGTAACAGACCATACGAGCAGTACTTC. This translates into CASSNRPYEQYF.

CDR3 nucleotides: TGTGCCAGCAGTCTAGGGTCAAGCTCCTACGAGCAGTACTTC. Translated, it gives CASSLGSSSYEQYF. The chain employs TRBV6-2 or TRBV6-3 and TRBJ2-7; D unclear. V lost 5 bases, J lost 0 bases, and 11 bases lay in between. The CDR3 runs 14 residues. Germline assignment: CDR1 MNHEY and CDR2 SVGEGT.

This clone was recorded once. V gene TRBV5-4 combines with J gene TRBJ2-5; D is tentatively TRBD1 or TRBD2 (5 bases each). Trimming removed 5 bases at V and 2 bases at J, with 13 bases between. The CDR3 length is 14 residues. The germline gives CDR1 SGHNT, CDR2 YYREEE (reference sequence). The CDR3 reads CASRTPGPQETQYF. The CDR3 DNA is TGTGCCAGCAGGACCCCGGGACCTCAAGAGACCCAGTACTTC. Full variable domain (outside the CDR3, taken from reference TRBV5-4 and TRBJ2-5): ETGVTQSPTHLIKTRGQQVTLRCSSQSGHNTVSWYQQALGQGPQFIFQYYREEENGRGNFPPRFSGLQFPNYSSELNVNALELDDSALYLCASRTPGPQETQYFGPGTRLLVL.

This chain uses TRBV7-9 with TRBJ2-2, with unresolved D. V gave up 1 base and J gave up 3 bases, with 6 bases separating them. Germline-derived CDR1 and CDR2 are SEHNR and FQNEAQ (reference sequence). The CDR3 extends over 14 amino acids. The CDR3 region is CASSLELDTGELFF. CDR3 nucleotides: TGTGCCAGCAGCTTAGAATTGGACACCGGGGAGCTGTTTTTT.